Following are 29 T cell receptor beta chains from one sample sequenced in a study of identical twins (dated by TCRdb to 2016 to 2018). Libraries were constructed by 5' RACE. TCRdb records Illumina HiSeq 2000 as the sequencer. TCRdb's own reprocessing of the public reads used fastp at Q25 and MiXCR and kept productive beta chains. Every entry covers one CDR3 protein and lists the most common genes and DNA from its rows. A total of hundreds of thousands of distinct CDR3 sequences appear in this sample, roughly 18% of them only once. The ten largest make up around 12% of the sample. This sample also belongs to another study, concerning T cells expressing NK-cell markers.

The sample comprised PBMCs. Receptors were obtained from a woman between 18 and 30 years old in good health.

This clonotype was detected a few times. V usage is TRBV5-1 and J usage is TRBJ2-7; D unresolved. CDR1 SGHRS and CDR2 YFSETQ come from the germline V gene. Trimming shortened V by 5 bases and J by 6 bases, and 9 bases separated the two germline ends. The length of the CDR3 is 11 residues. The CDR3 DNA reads TGCGCCAGCAGGAGGCAGTCCGAGCAGTACTTC. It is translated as CASRRQSEQYF.

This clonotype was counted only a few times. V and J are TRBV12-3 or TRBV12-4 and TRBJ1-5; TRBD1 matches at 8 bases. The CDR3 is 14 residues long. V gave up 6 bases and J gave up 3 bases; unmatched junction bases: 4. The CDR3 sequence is CASSRTGNNQPQHF. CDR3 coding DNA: TGTGCCAGCAGCCGGACAGGGAACAATCAGCCCCAGCATTTT.

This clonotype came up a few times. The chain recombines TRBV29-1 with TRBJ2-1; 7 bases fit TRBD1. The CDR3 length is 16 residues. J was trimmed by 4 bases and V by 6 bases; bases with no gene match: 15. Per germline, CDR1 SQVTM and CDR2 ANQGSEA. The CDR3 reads CSVKKPNRGRYNEQFF. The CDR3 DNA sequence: TGCAGCGTCAAGAAGCCAAACAGGGGACGATACAATGAGCAGTTCTTC.

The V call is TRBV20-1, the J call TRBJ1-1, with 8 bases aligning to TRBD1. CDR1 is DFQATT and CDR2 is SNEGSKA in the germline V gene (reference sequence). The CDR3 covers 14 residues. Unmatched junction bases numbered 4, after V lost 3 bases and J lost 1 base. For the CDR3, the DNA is TGCAGTGCTAGGCAGGGGGCGCGGAACACTGAAGCTTTCTTT. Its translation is CSARQGARNTEAFF.

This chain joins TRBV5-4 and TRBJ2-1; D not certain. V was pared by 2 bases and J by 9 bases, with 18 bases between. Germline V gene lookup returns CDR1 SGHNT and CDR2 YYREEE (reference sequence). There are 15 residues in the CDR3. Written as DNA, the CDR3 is TGTGCCAGCAGCTTAACGGGTAAAAGGCCGCGTGAGCAGTTCTTC. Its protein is CASSLTGKRPREQFF.

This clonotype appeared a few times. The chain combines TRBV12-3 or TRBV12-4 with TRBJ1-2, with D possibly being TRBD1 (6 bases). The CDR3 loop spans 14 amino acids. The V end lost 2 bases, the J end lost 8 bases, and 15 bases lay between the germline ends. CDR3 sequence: CASSLYLGARGYTF. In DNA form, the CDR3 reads TGTGCCAGCAGTTTATACCTGGGGGCTCGGGGCTACACCTTC.

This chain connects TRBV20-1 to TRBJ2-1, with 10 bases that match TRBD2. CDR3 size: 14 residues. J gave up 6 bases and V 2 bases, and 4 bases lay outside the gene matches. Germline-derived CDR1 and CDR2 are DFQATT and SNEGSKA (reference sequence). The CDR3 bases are TGCAGTGCTAGAAAGCGGGGGGGATTCAATGAGCAGTTCTTC. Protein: CSARKRGGFNEQFF.

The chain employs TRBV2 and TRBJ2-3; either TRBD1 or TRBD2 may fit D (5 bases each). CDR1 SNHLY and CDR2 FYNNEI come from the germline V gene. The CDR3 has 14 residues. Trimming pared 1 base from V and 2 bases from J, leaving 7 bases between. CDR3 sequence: CASSEGDDTDTQYF. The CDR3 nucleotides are TGTGCCAGCAGTGAAGGGGACGACACAGATACGCAGTATTTT. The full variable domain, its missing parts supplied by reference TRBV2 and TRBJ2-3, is EPEVTQTPSHQVTQMGQEVILRCVPISNHLYFYWYRQILGQKVEFLVSFYNNEISEKSEIFDDQFSVERPDGSNFTLKIRSTKLEDSAMYFCASSEGDDTDTQYFGPGTRLTVL.

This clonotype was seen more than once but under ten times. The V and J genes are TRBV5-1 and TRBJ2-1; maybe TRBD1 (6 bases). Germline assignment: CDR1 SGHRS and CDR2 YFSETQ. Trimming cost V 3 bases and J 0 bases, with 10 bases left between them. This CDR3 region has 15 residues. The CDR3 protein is CASSSDSRSYNEQFF. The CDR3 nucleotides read TGCGCCAGCAGCTCGGACAGTCGCTCCTACAATGAGCAGTTCTTC. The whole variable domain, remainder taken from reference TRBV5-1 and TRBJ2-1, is KAGVTQTPRYLIKTRGQQVTLSCSPISGHRSVSWYQQTPGQGLQFLFEYFSETQRNKGNFPGRFSGRQFSNSRSEMNVSTLELGDSALYLCASSSDSRSYNEQFFGPGTRLTVL.

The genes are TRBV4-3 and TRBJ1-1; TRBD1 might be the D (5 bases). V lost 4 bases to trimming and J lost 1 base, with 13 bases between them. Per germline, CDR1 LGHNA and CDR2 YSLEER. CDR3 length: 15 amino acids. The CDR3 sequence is CASSLSGTSNTEAFF. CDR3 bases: TGCGCCAGCAGCCTGTCCGGGACGTCGAACACTGAAGCTTTCTTT.

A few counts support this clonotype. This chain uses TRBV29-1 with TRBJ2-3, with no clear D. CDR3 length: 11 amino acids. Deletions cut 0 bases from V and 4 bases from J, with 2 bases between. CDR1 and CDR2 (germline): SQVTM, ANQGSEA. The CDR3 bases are TGCAGCGTTGAAGATTCAGATACGCAGTATTTT. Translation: CSVEDSDTQYF.

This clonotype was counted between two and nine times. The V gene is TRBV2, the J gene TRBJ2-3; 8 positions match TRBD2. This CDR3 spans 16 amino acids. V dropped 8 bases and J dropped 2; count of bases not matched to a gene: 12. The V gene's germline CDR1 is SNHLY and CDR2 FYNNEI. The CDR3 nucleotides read TGTGCCAGCGGGGGGGGGAGCGGGGGACTCACAGATACGCAGTATTTT. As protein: CASGGGSGGLTDTQYF.

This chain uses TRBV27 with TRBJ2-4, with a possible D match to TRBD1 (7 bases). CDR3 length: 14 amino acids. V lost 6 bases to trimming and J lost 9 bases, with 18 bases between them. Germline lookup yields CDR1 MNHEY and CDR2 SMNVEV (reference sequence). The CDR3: CASRGGSKGAIQYF. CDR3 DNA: TGTGCCAGCAGGGGGGGCTCTAAGGGGGCCATTCAGTACTTC.

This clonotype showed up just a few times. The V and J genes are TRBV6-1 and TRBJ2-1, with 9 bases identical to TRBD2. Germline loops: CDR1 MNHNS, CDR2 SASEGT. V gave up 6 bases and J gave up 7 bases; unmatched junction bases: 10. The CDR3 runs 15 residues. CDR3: CASRGLAGGRNEQFF. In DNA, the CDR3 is TGTGCCAGCAGGGGTCTTGCGGGGGGGCGAAATGAGCAGTTCTTC.

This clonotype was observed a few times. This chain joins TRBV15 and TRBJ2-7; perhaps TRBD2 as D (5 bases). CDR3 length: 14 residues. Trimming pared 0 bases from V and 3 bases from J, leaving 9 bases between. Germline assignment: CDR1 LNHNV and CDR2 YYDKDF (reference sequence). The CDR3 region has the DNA TGTGCCACCAGCAGAGATACGGGAATCTACGAGCAGTACTTC. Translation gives CATSRDTGIYEQYF.

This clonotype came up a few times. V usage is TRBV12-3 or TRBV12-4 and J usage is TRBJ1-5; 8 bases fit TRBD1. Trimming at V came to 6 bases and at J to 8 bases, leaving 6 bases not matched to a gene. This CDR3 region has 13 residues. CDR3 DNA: TGTGCCAGCAGGGGACAGGCGGGTGAGCCCCAGCATTTT. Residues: CASRGQAGEPQHF.

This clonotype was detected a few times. As DNA, the CDR3 is TGCGCCAGCAGCCCGTCATCTAGCACAGATACGCAGTATTTT. Its translation is CASSPSSSTDTQYF. The chain combines TRBV5-1 with TRBJ2-3; D call uncertain. Germline-derived CDR1 and CDR2 are SGHRS and YFSETQ. V was trimmed by 4 bases and J by 0 bases, leaving 9 bases between them. The CDR3 is 14 amino acids.

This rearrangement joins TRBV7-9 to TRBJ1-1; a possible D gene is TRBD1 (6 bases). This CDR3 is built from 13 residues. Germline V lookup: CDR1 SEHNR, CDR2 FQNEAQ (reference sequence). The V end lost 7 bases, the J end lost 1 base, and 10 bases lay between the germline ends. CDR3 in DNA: TGTGCCAGCAAGGACAGACCGAACACTGAAGCTTTCTTT. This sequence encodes CASKDRPNTEAFF.

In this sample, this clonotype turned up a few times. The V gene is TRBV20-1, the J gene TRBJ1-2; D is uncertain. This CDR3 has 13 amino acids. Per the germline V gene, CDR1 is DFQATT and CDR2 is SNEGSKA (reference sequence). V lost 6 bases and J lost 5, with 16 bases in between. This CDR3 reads CSATGGSGYGYTF. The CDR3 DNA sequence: TGCAGTGCCACGGGAGGATCTGGATATGGCTACACCTTC.

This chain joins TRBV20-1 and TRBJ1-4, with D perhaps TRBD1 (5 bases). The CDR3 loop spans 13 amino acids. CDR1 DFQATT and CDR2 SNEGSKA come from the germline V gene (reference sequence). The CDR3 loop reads CTLEARASEKLFF. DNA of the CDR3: TGCACCCTGGAGGCCAGGGCAAGTGAAAAACTGTTTTTT.

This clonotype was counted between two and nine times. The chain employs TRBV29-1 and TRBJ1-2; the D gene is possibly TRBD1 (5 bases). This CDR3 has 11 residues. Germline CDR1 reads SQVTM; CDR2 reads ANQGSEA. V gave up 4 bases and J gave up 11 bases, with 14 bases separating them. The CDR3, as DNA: TGCAGCGTTGCCCAGGGAGAGTCGTACACCTTC. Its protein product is CSVAQGESYTF.

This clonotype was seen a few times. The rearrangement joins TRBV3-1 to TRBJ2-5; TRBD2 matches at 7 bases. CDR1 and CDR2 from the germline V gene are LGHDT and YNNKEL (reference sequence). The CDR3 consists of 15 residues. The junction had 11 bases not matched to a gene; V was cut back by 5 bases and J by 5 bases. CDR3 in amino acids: CASSSSGARRETQYF. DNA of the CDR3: TGTGCCAGCAGCTCAAGCGGGGCCAGGCGGGAGACCCAGTACTTC.

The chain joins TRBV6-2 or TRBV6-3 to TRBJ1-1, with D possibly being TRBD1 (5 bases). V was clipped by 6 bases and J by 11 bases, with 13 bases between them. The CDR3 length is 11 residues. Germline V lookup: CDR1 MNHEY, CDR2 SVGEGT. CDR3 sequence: CASREGTRAFF. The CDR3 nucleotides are TGTGCCAGCAGGGAGGGGACGCGCGCTTTCTTT.

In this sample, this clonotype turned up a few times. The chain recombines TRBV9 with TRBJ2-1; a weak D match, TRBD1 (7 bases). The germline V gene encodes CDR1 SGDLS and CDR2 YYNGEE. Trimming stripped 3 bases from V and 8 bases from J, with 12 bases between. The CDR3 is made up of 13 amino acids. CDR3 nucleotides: TGTGCCAGCAGCGACGCAGGGGGGCATGAGCAGTTCTTC. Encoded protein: CASSDAGGHEQFF.

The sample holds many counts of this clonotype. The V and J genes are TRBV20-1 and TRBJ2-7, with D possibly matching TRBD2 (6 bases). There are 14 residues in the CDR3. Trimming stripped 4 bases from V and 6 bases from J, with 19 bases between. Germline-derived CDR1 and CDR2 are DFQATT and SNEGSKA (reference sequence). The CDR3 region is CSATKDPARGEQYF. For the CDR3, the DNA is TGCAGTGCTACAAAAGACCCGGCGCGGGGCGAGCAGTACTTC.

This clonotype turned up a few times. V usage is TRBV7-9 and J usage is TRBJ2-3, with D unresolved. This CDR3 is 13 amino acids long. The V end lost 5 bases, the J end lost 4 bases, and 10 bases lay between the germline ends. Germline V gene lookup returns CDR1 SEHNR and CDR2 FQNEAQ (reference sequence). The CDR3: CASSPPAPDTQYF. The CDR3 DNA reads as TGTGCCAGCAGCCCCCCAGCTCCAGATACGCAGTATTTT.

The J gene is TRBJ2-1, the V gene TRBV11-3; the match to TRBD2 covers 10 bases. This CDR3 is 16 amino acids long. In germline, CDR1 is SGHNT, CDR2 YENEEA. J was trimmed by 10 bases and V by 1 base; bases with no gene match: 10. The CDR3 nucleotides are TGTGCCAGCAGCTTAGCCCCGGGACTAGCGTTCGTCGAGCAGTTCTTC. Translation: CASSLAPGLAFVEQFF.

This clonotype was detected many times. In DNA, the CDR3 is TGTGCCAGCAGTTTGGAGGCCTATGGCTACACCTTC. Amino acids: CASSLEAYGYTF. This chain joins TRBV12-3 or TRBV12-4 and TRBJ1-2; D is unresolved. This CDR3 spans 12 amino acids. V lost 3 bases to trimming and J lost 4 bases, with 6 bases between them.

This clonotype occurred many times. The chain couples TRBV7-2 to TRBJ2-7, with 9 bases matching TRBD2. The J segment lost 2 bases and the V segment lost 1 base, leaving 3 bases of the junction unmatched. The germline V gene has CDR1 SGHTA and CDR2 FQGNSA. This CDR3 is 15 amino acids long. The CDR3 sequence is CASSLVLAGTYEQYF. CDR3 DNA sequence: TGTGCCAGCAGCTTAGTCCTAGCGGGAACCTACGAGCAGTACTTC.